This TCR beta chain was identified in a study of blood T cell repertoires in COVID-19. V was trimmed by 2 bases and J by 4 bases, leaving 7 bases between them. This CDR3 comprises 13 residues. Germline V gene data show CDR1 as SGHNT and CDR2 as YYREEE (reference sequence). The method was immunoSEQ multiplex PCR; TCRdb's version includes in-frame clones alone and lacks a portion of them. Of more than 450,000 clones listed, approximately 86% are singletons. Recovered participants had two consecutive negative NP/OP PCR tests, healthcare professional clearance, or symptom resolution. Sample: PBMCs or T cells enriched from blood (not recorded which). This sequence originates from a woman between 18 and 30 years old who had recovered from COVID-19. The V and J genes are TRBV5-4 and TRBJ1-3; possibly TRBD1 for D (6 bases). CDR3 in amino acids: CASSFDRGNTIYF. In DNA, the CDR3 is TGTGCCAGCAGCTTCGACAGGGGAAACACCATATATTTT.